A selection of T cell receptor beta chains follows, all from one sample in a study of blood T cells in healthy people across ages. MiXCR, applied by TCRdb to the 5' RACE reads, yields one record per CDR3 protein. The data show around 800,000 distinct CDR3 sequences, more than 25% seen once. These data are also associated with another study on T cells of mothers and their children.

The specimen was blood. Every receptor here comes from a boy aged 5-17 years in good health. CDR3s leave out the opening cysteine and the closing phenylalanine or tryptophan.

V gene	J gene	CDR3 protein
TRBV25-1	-	ASSEATGSPYEQY
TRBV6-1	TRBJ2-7	ASSVAGTPSSYEQY
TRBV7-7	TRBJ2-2	ASSLAAAVNTGELF
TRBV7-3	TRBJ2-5	ASSLVPQKTQY
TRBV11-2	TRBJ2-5	ASSLRGGNQKTQY
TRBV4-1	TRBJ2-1	ASSQDRTSGRNEQF
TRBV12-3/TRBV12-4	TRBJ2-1	ASRRLAGGLKREQF
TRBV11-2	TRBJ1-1	ASSLAGGTNTEAF
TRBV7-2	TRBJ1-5	ASSLAGWSNQPQH
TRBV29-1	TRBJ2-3	SNSQGGTDTQY